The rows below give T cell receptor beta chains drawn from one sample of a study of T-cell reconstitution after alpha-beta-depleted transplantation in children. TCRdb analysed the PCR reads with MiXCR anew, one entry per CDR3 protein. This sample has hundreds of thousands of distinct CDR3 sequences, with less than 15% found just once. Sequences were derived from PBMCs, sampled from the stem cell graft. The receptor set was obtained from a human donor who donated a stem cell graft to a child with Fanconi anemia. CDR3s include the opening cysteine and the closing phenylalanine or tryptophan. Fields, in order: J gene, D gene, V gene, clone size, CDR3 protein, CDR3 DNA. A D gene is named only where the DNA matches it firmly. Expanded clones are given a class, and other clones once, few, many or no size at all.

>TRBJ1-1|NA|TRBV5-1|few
CASSIQGPTEAFF
TGCGCCAGCAGCATACAGGGACCCACTGAAGCTTTCTTT
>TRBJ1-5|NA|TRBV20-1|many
CSASEDSYSNQPQHF
TGCAGTGCTAGTGAAGACTCTTATAGCAATCAGCCCCAGCATTTT
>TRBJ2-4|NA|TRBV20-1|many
CSASPGTKNIQYF
TGCAGTGCCAGCCCGGGCACCAAAAACATTCAGTACTTC
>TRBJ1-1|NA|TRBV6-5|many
CASSYGQLNTEAFF
TGTGCCAGCAGTTACGGGCAGCTGAACACTGAAGCTTTCTTT
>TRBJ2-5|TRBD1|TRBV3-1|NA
CASNPSGQGRMKTQYF
TGTGCCAGCAACCCCTCGGGACAGGGAAGGATGAAGACCCAGTACTTC
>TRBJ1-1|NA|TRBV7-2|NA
CASSRYGLEAFF
TGTGCCAGCAGCCGCTACGGCCTTGAAGCTTTCTTT
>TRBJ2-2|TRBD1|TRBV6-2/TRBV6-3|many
CASSNRQGANTGELFF
TGTGCCAGCAGTAACCGACAGGGGGCTAACACCGGGGAGCTGTTTTTT
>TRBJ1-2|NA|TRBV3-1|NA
CASTKQLYGYPF
TGTGCCTCCACCAAGCAGCTCTATGGCTACCCCTTC
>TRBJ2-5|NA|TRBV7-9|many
CASSFREQETQYF
TGTGCCAGCAGCTTTCGAGAGCAAGAGACCCAGTACTTC
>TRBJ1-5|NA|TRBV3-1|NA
CASSQSSLDQPQHF
TGTGCCAGCAGCCAATCGAGTCTGGATCAGCCCCAGCATTTT
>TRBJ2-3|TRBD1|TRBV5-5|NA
CASRSGGYGMDTQYF
TGTGCCAGCAGATCAGGGGGCTACGGTATGGATACGCAGTATTTT
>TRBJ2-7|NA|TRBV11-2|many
CASSLAKRDEQYF
TGTGCCAGCAGCTTAGCGAAGCGGGACGAGCAGTACTTC
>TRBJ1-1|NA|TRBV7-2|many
CASSLDNRGTEAFF
TGTGCCAGCAGCTTAGATAACAGAGGGACTGAAGCTTTCTTT
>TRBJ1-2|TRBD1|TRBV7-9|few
CASSLGRTGERYGYTF
TGTGCCAGCAGCTTGGGGAGGACAGGGGAGCGGTATGGCTACACCTTC
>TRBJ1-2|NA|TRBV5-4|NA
CASSLGRAGSGYTF
TGTGCCAGCAGCTTGGGTAGGGCGGGGAGCGGCTACACCTTC
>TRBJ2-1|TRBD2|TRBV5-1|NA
CASSRNLAGGGYEQFF
TGCGCCAGCAGCCGCAATCTAGCGGGGGGTGGTTATGAGCAGTTCTTC
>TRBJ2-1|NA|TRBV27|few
CASSLRVRSSYNEQFF
TGTGCCAGCAGTTTAAGGGTCAGGAGCTCCTACAATGAGCAGTTCTTC
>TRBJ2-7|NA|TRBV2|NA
CASEGSSSYEQYF
TGTGCCAGCGAGGGGTCTAGCTCCTACGAGCAGTACTTC
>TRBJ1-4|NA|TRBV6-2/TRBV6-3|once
CASSYGGDEKLFF
TGTGCCAGCAGTTACGGCGGGGATGAAAAACTGTTTTTT
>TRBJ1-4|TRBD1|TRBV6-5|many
CASSNDRGGKLFF
TGTGCCAGCAGTAACGACAGGGGAGGAAAACTGTTTTTT
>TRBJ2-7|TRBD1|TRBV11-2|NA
CASSLITGTAPSYEQYF
TGTGCCAGCAGCTTAATTACCGGGACAGCCCCCTCCTACGAGCAGTACTTC
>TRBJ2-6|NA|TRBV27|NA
CASSPHGRLAGANVLTF
TGTGCCAGCAGTCCTCATGGACGGTTAGCCGGGGCCAACGTCCTGACTTTC
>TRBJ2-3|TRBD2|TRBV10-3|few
CAISVLAGSTDTQYF
TGTGCCATCAGTGTACTAGCGGGGAGCACAGATACGCAGTATTTT
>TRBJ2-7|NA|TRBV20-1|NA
CSWAQLGEVSYEQYF
TGCAGTTGGGCCCAACTTGGGGAAGTATCCTACGAGCAGTACTTC
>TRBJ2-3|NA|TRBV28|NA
CASSYVRDTQYF
TGTGCCAGCAGTTATGTTAGAGATACGCAGTATTTT
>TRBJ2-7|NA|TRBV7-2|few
CASSPRQSFYEQYF
TGTGCCAGCAGCCCGCGACAGTCCTTCTACGAGCAGTACTTC
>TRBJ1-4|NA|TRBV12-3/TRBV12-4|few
CASSFGVGEKLFF
TGTGCCAGCAGTTTCGGTGTGGGCGAAAAACTGTTTTTT
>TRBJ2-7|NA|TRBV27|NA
CASSTGPGAFREQYF
TGTGCCAGCAGTACCGGGCCCGGGGCTTTTCGCGAGCAGTACTTC
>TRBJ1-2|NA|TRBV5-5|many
CASSLDTGYTF
TGTGCCAGCAGCTTGGACACAGGCTACACCTTC
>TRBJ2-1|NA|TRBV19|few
CASSTDFNSYNEQFF
TGTGCCAGTAGTACTGATTTCAACTCCTACAATGAGCAGTTCTTC
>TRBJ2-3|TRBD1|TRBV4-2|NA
CASSQGDPGQGWTDTQYF
TGTGCCAGCAGCCAGGGCGACCCGGGACAGGGTTGGACAGATACGCAGTATTTT
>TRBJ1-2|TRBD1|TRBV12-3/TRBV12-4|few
CASSENRGLNYGYTF
TGTGCCAGCAGCGAAAACAGGGGGCTGAACTATGGCTACACCTTC
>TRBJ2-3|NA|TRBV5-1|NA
CASSLESGSTDTQYF
TGCGCCAGCAGCTTGGAATCGGGTAGCACAGATACGCAGTATTTT
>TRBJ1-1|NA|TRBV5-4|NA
CASSLGDTKAFF
TGTGCCAGCAGCTTGGGAGACACCAAAGCTTTCTTT
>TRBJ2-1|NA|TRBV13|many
CASSLEVNPSSYNEQFF
TGTGCCAGCAGCTTAGAGGTTAACCCGAGCTCCTACAATGAGCAGTTCTTC
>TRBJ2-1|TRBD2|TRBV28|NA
CASSFPSSGGPIYNEQFF
TGTGCCAGCAGTTTCCCCTCTAGCGGGGGGCCAATTTACAATGAGCAGTTCTTC
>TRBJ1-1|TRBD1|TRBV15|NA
CATSSPDRADMNTEAFF
TGTGCCACCAGCAGCCCAGACAGGGCTGACATGAACACTGAAGCTTTCTTT
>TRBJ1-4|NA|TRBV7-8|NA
CASSLTRYEKLFF
TGTGCCAGCAGCTTAACCCGATATGAAAAACTGTTTTTT
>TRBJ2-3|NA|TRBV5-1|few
CASSVPGGTQYF
TGCGCCAGCAGCGTTCCTGGTGGTACGCAGTATTTT
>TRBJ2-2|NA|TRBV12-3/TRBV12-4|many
CASSFAGIGELFF
TGTGCCAGCAGTTTCGCAGGGATCGGGGAGCTGTTTTTT
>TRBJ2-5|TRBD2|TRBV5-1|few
CASSLRLAGMGETQYF
TGCGCCAGCAGCTTAAGACTAGCGGGGATGGGAGAGACCCAGTACTTC
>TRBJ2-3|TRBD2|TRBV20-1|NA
CSAGPSGLESTDTQYF
TGCAGTGCAGGACCTAGCGGGCTCGAAAGCACAGATACGCAGTATTTT
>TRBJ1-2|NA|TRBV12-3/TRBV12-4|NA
CASSVQQGSSYGYTF
TGTGCCAGCAGTGTTCAACAGGGTTCGAGTTATGGCTACACCTTC
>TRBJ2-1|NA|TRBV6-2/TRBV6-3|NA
CASSQLLYNEQFF
TGTGCCAGCAGTCAGCTCCTCTACAATGAGCAGTTCTTC
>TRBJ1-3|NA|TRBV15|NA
CATSREQVPSGNTIYF
TGTGCCACCAGCAGAGAACAGGTTCCCTCTGGAAACACCATATATTTT
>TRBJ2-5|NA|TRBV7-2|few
CASTKGFFQETQYF
TGTGCCAGCACCAAAGGGTTTTTTCAAGAGACCCAGTACTTC